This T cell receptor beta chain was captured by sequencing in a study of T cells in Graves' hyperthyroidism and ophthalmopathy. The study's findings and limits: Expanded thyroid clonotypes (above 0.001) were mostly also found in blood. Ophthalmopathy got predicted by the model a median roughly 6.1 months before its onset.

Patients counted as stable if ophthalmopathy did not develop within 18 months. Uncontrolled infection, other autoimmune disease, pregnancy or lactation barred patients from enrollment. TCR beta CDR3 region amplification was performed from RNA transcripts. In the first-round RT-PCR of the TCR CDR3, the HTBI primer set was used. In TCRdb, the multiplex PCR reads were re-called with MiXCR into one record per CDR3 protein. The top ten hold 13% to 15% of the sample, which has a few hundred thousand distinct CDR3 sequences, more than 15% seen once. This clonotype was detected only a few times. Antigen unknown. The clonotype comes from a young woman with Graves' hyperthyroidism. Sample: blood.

The CDR3 is CASTGRTGMYGYTF. The CDR3 DNA reads as TGTGCCAGCACCGGGAGGACAGGGATGTATGGCTACACCTTC. V gene TRBV5-6 combines with J gene TRBJ1-2; 8 nucleotides line up with TRBD1. V dropped 6 bases and J dropped 5; count of bases not matched to a gene: 9. Germline-derived CDR1 and CDR2 are SGHDT and YYEEEE. This CDR3 comprises 14 residues. The full variable domain, completed using reference TRBV5-6 and TRBJ1-2, is DAGVTQSPTHLIKTRGQQVTLRCSPKSGHDTVSWYQQALGQGPQFIFQYYEEEERQRGNFPDRFSGHQFPNYSSELNVNALLLGDSALYLCASTGRTGMYGYTFGSGTRLTVV.